These 11 T cell receptor beta chains were sequenced from one sample in a study of blood T cell repertoires in COVID-19 (dated by TCRdb to the early 2020s). The library relied on the immunoSEQ multiplex PCR assay. The clones in this table, taken by TCRdb from immuneACCESS, are in-frame only. Not every clone is retained; where verified, under half of the shortfall comes from an unresolved V gene, and the cause of the rest is unknown. This sample lists 95,000 to 150,000 clones; roughly 90% were detected once. The top ten clones comprise 3.8% of the sample. The material sequenced was peripheral blood. These receptors were obtained from a woman in her fifties or sixties with COVID-19, enrolled during active disease.

The V call is TRBV28, the J call TRBJ1-1; tentative D call: TRBD1 (6 bases). Trimming left V 5 bases short and J 4 bases short, with 14 bases between. The CDR3 covers 14 residues. Germline V CDR1 and CDR2: MDHEN, SYDVKM. CDR3 in amino acids: CASSGKQGSTEAFF. In DNA, the CDR3 is TGTGCCAGCAGTGGTAAACAGGGTAGCACTGAAGCTTTCTTT.

The rearrangement links TRBV6-2 or TRBV6-3 to TRBJ2-7, with unresolved D. The germline CDR1 and CDR2 sequences are MNHEY and SVGEGT. V lost 2 bases and J lost 2, with 16 bases in between. This CDR3 spans 16 amino acids. CDR3 nucleotide sequence: TGTGCCAGCAGTTACCCGGCGGCGCCTAGTGCCTACGAGCAGTACTTC. It codes for CASSYPAAPSAYEQYF.

The V gene is TRBV9, the J gene TRBJ2-3; perhaps TRBD1 as D (6 bases). Trimming took 5 bases from V and 4 from J, leaving 11 bases between them. This CDR3 region has 13 residues. Germline V CDR1 and CDR2: SGDLS, YYNGEE. In nucleotides, the CDR3 is TGTGCCAGCAGAGGGGGTAGCGCAGATACGCAGTATTTT. Its translation: CASRGGSADTQYF.

The J gene is TRBJ1-1, the V gene TRBV11-2; a possible D gene is TRBD1 (5 bases). The CDR3 sequence is 15 residues long. Germline loops: CDR1 SGHAT, CDR2 FQNNGV. Deletions cut 5 bases from V and 4 bases from J, with 17 bases between. DNA of the CDR3: TGTGCCAGCAGCCCATCCTTCAGGGTGGGCACTGAAGCTTTCTTT. Translating it yields CASSPSFRVGTEAFF.

The chain links TRBV4-1 to TRBJ1-6; 7 nucleotides agree with TRBD1. This CDR3 is built from 17 residues. The V and J ends lost 0 bases and 10 bases, in that order; junction bases with no gene match: 12. Germline values: CDR1 MGHRA, CDR2 YSYEKL. The chain's CDR3 is CASSQETGTRSGSPLHF. As DNA, the CDR3 is TGCGCCAGCAGCCAAGAGACAGGGACGCGATCAGGCTCACCCCTCCACTTT.

This clone appeared once. V gene TRBV9 combines with J gene TRBJ2-7; 8 bases match TRBD1. The J segment lost 6 bases and the V segment lost 0 bases, leaving 17 bases of the junction unmatched. Looked up from germline, CDR1 is SGDLS and CDR2 is YYNGEE. CDR3 length equals 18 residues. Here the CDR3 reads CASSVGFTIRTGPSEQYF. The CDR3, as DNA: TGTGCCAGCAGCGTAGGGTTTACAATCCGGACAGGGCCGTCCGAGCAGTACTTC.

This sequence joins TRBV5-1 and TRBJ1-4, with 9 bases lining up with TRBD1. Per germline, CDR1 SGHRS and CDR2 YFSETQ. The CDR3 has 16 residues. J gave up 10 bases and V 7 bases, and 17 bases lay outside the gene matches. CDR3 DNA sequence: TGCGCCAGCCGCCCGACCTCGACAGGGGGGATTGGAAAACTGTTTTTT. This gives the protein CASRPTSTGGIGKLFF.

The chain joins TRBV5-6 to TRBJ1-1; D remains unclear. Deletions cut 0 bases from V and 1 base from J, with 10 bases between. The CDR3 is made up of 15 amino acids. The germline V gene encodes CDR1 SGHDT and CDR2 YYEEEE. The CDR3 loop reads CASSLVITGNTEAFF. CDR3 DNA: TGTGCCAGCAGCTTGGTCATAACGGGGAACACTGAAGCTTTCTTT.

This chain connects TRBV24-1 to TRBJ2-2; the match to TRBD1 covers 8 bases. V was clipped by 4 bases and J by 0 bases; unmatched bases: 6. Germline loops: CDR1 KGHDR, CDR2 SFDVKD. This CDR3 comprises 17 residues. The CDR3 loop reads CATSDTKQGANTGELFF. The CDR3 DNA is TGTGCCACCAGTGACACGAAACAGGGGGCGAACACCGGGGAGCTGTTTTTT.

This clone was counted once. This chain joins TRBV5-1 and TRBJ2-4; 13 nucleotides align to TRBD2. Unmatched junction bases numbered 10, after V lost 0 bases and J lost 7 bases. This CDR3 has 18 residues. In germline, CDR1 is SGHRS, CDR2 YFSETQ. In DNA form, the CDR3 reads TGCGCCAGCAGCTTGGATGGACTAGCGGGGGCGCGGGGGAACATTCAGTACTTC. The encoded protein is CASSLDGLAGARGNIQYF.

This clone has a single count. CDR3 DNA: TGTGCCAGTAGTATTCAGTGGGCAGCTGATCAGCCCCAGCATTTT. Amino acid sequence: CASSIQWAADQPQHF. The chain combines TRBV19 with TRBJ1-5; no clear D. The V end was cut by 3 bases, the J end by 5 bases, with 14 bases between. Germline V lookup: CDR1 LNHDA, CDR2 SQIVND (reference sequence). The CDR3 contains 15 residues.